Below are 19 T cell receptor beta chains sequenced from a single sample in a study of T cell clonality in common variable immunodeficiency. Sequencing used immunoSEQ multiplex PCR; TCRdb keeps in-frame clones, though not all of them. The specimen has under 60,000 clones, none found just once. Source material: peripheral blood mononuclear cells. The receptors derive from a person aged 18 to 75 in good health.

Points on this clone: The observed sequence ends 3 residues before the CDR3 terminus, with the missing tail filled in from the germline J gene. The chain carries TRBV30 and TRBJ1-4, with D perhaps TRBD1 (6 bases). The CDR3 has 13 amino acids. The germline CDR1 and CDR2 sequences are GTSNPN and SVGIG (reference sequence). CDR3 DNA (partial): TGTGCCTGGAGTGGAGGGGGTAATTCACCA. This encodes CAWSGGGNSP. The complete CDR3 reads CAWSGGGNSPLFF. The full variable domain, with the rest looked up from reference TRBV30 and TRBJ1-4, is SQTIHQWPATLVQPVGSPLSLECTVEGTSNPNLYWYRQAAGRGLQLLFYSVGIGQISSEVPQNLSASRPQDRQFILSSKKLLLSDSGFYLCAWSGGGNSPLFFGSGTQLSVL.

This clone occurred many times. The sequence runs out 3 residues before the end of the CDR3; the remainder is reconstructed from the germline J gene. This sequence joins TRBV15 and TRBJ2-7, with D perhaps TRBD1 (5 bases). CDR3 size: 15 residues. The V end was cut by 0 bases, the J end by 3 bases, with 12 bases between. Germline CDR1 and CDR2: LNHNV and YYDKDF (reference sequence). CDR3 amino acids: CATSRDRAEDYEQYF. The sequenced part of the CDR3 DNA is TGTGCCACCAGCAGAGACAGGGCAGAAGACTACGAG.

The sequenced CDR3 bases are TGTGCCAGTAGTACAAACTCTCATATTGGTGGAAACACC. Its translation is CASSTNSHIGGNT. The CDR3 reads in full as CASSTNSHIGGNTIYF. V usage is TRBV19 and J usage is TRBJ1-3; D unclear. Coverage ceases 3 residues before the CDR3 finishes, and the germline J gene fills in the end. This CDR3 is built from 16 residues. CDR1 and CDR2 from the germline V gene are LNHDA and SQIVND (reference sequence). V was cut by 4 bases and J by 3 bases, with 16 bases left in between.

This clone was counted ten times or more. The CDR3 end lies 3 residues beyond the end of the read and is filled in from the germline J gene. The J gene is TRBJ2-1, the V gene TRBV14; 9 nucleotides align to TRBD2. The CDR3 length is 15 residues. In germline, CDR1 is SGHDN, CDR2 FVKESK. The ends lost 4 bases at V and 4 bases at J; junction bases unmatched: 5. The sequenced CDR3 bases are TGTGCCAGCAGCCGCGCACTAGCGGGTTACAATGAG. Encoded protein: CASSRALAGYNE. The CDR3 in full is CASSRALAGYNEQFF.

In this sample, this clone turned up many times. Read coverage stops 3 residues before the CDR3 terminus; the germline J gene supplies the remainder. The chain employs TRBV2 and TRBJ2-5; D call uncertain. The germline CDR1 and CDR2 sequences are SNHLY and FYNNEI. V lost 4 bases, J lost 5 bases, and 8 bases lay in between. The CDR3 consists of 12 residues. The CDR3 spells CASSAQVETQYF. Partial CDR3 DNA: TGTGCCAGCAGTGCCCAGGTTGAGACC.

This clone was recorded many times. The read ends 3 residues shy of where the CDR3 ends; the end is completed using the germline J gene. This chain connects TRBV7-3 to TRBJ2-2; possibly TRBD2 for D (6 bases). From germline, CDR1 is SGHTA and CDR2 FQGTGA. CDR3 size: 15 residues. Trimming cost V 2 bases and J 3 bases, with 10 bases left between them. CDR3 amino acids: CASSLSGGDTGELFF. The sequenced part of the CDR3 DNA is TGTGCCAGCAGCTTATCCGGGGGAGACACCGGGGAG.

This clone has ten or more counts. The read halts 3 residues ahead of the CDR3 end, with the missing end drawn from the germline J gene. J is TRBJ1-2 and V is TRBV30; 11 nucleotides line up with TRBD1. CDR3 length equals 14 residues. The junction had 6 bases not matched to a gene; V was cut back by 3 bases and J by 6 bases. Germline V gives CDR1 GTSNPN, CDR2 SVGIG (reference sequence). The CDR3 DNA, read in part, is TGTGCCTGGAGACCTGGGACAGGGGGTAATGGC. Its protein is CAWRPGTGGNG. The entire CDR3 is CAWRPGTGGNGYTF.

This clone was observed many times. The missing CDR3 end, 3 residues past where the read stops, is filled in from the germline J gene. The rearrangement joins TRBV5-1 to TRBJ1-1; 8 bases line up with TRBD1. Trimming took 4 bases from V and 0 from J; bases not matched to a gene: 8. CDR1 and CDR2 from the germline V gene are SGHRS and YFSETQ. The CDR3 has 16 amino acids. This chain's CDR3 is CASSRETGGVNTEAFF. Incomplete CDR3 DNA: TGCGCCAGCAGCCGGGAAACAGGGGGAGTGAACACTGAA.

About this clone itself: The CDR3 goes on 3 residues after the read ends, and that part is filled in from the germline J gene. V gene TRBV5-8 combines with J gene TRBJ1-1; D is uncertain. Per germline, CDR1 SGHTS and CDR2 YDEGEE. This CDR3 is built from 13 residues. The CDR3 reads CASSLIPAGEAFF. The sequenced CDR3 bases are TGTGCCAGCAGCTTGATCCCGGCAGGCGAA.

This clone was counted at least ten times. The CDR3 goes on 3 residues after the read ends, and that part is filled in from the germline J gene. The chain has TRBV19 and TRBJ1-2; 8 positions agree with TRBD1. There are 12 residues in the CDR3. Per germline, CDR1 LNHDA and CDR2 SQIVND (reference sequence). CDR3 bases read: TGTGCCAGTACGGACAGGGTAGAAGGC. Translating it yields CASTDRVEG. The complete CDR3 sequence is CASTDRVEGYTF.

A few counts support this clone. The CDR3 goes on 3 residues after the read ends, and that part is filled in from the germline J gene. The V gene is TRBV2, the J gene TRBJ2-3; no reliable D call. CDR3 length: 13 amino acids. Trimming took 3 bases from V and 8 from J, leaving 12 bases between them. Germline CDR1 is SNHLY and CDR2 is FYNNEI. CDR3 residues: CASSDSRLGTQYF. The sequenced CDR3 bases are TGTGCCAGCAGTGATTCGCGGCTTGGTACG.

This clone was seen more than once but under ten times. The read is 3 residues too short to cover the CDR3 end, so that end is filled in from the germline J gene. The chain combines TRBV11-3 with TRBJ2-1, with 11 bases lining up with TRBD2. The CDR3 loop spans 15 amino acids. CDR1 is SGHNT and CDR2 is YENEEA in the germline V gene. The DNA read from the CDR3 is TGTGCAAGTCGCTCCCATACTAGCGGGAGCAATGAG. Amino acids: CASRSHTSGSNE. The entire CDR3 protein reads CASRSHTSGSNEQFF.

At least ten counts were recorded for this clone. The read comes to an end 3 residues before the CDR3 does, leaving the germline J gene to fill in the end. V usage is TRBV6-2 or TRBV6-3 and J usage is TRBJ1-5, with 7 bases that match TRBD1. The CDR3 has 16 amino acids. V was clipped by 6 bases and J by 0 bases; unmatched bases: 8. CDR1 is MNHEY, CDR2 SVGEGT, per germline. The CDR3 here is CASSPDRANSNQPQHF. The CDR3 bases that were read are TGTGCCAGCAGCCCCGACAGGGCAAATAGCAATCAGCCC.

The covered CDR3 bases are TGCGCCAGCACGGGGGAGGGGAACACTGAA. This codes for CASTGEGNTE. The CDR3, in full, reads CASTGEGNTEAFF. The chain carries TRBV10-2 and TRBJ1-1; D is perhaps TRBD1 (5 bases). The read ends 3 residues before the CDR3 terminus; that terminus is restored from the germline J gene. V was clipped by 7 bases and J by 1 base, with 10 bases between them. This CDR3 spans 13 amino acids. In germline, CDR1 is WSHSY, CDR2 SAAADI.

This clone was counted a few times. The read ends 3 residues before the CDR3 terminus; that terminus is restored from the germline J gene. The V gene is TRBV5-1, the J gene TRBJ2-3, with D uncertain. This CDR3 has 14 amino acids. V was cut by 4 bases and J by 6 bases, with 15 bases left in between. Germline-derived CDR1 and CDR2 are SGHRS and YFSETQ. CDR3 loop: CASSPGLDVDTQYF. CDR3 DNA, as far as it was read: TGCGCCAGCAGCCCTGGCCTAGATGTGGATACG.

Ten or more counts support this clone. Read sequence stops 3 residues before the CDR3 end, and the germline J gene provides the missing end. This chain links TRBV5-6 with TRBJ1-2; the D is unclear. CDR1 and CDR2 (germline): SGHDT, YYEEEE. The CDR3 totals 11 residues. This CDR3 is CASSSSEGYTF. The sequenced CDR3 bases are TGTGCCAGCAGTTCTAGCGAAGGC.

A word on this clone: In the same sample, other DNA sequences code for this CDR3. The sequenced part of the CDR3 DNA is TGCGCCAGCAGCTCACTGACAGGAAGCACAGATACG. Encoded protein: CASSSLTGSTDT. The CDR3 in its entirety is CASSSLTGSTDTQYF. This chain links TRBV5-1 with TRBJ2-3, with D possibly TRBD1 on 6 matching bases. The read falls 3 residues short of the CDR3 end, and the missing part is taken from the germline J gene. Germline CDR1 is SGHRS and CDR2 is YFSETQ. The CDR3 has 15 residues. Between the trimmed V and J ends, which lost 3 bases and 0 bases, there was a span of 11 bases.

This clone was detected many times. The read gets to within 3 residues of the CDR3 end, and the germline J gene fills in the rest. The chain is built from TRBV5-1 and TRBJ2-7; D call uncertain. V was pared by 0 bases and J by 3 bases, with 13 bases between. Germline assignment: CDR1 SGHRS and CDR2 YFSETQ. There are 15 residues in the CDR3. Incomplete CDR3 DNA: TGCGCCAGCAGCTTGGAAGGATCCCTAGTCTACGAG. This translates into CASSLEGSLVYE. The whole CDR3 sequence is CASSLEGSLVYEQYF.

This clone was counted many times. The part of the CDR3 DNA that was read is TGTGCCAGCCAAAGGCGGGACAGTTACGAG. It encodes CASQRRDSYE. The complete CDR3 protein is CASQRRDSYEQYF. The J gene is TRBJ2-7, the V gene TRBV19, with a weak D call TRBD1 (7 bases). The read terminates 3 residues before the CDR3 end, so the remaining end is supplied by the germline J gene. Germline CDR1 LNHDA, CDR2 SQIVND (reference sequence). V dropped 9 bases and J dropped 4 bases, with 16 bases sitting between them. CDR3 length equals 13 residues.